This T cell receptor (beta chain) was sequenced for a study of cytomegalovirus exposure and HLA in healthy donors. Study-wide findings and caveats: Through in vitro validation, a few CMV-associated chains were shown to be specific for CMV antigens.

This PCR relied on a set of 60 Vbeta primers and 13 Jbeta primers. How the authors handled the data: Per a later analysis, the number of unique TCR beta chains was roughly 83 million, of which 10 million to 11 million were shared. The table came from immunoSEQ multiplex PCR; TCRdb's copy has only in-frame clones and leaves some out. V, J and clone size derive from that table, while D and trimming were established from the DNA sequence. This repertoire shows approximately 93,000 clones, over 75% found once; its top ten account for under 4%. Trimming at V came to 1 base and at J to 0 bases, leaving 10 bases not matched to a gene. In germline, CDR1 is SGHTA, CDR2 FQGNSA. The CDR3 contains 19 residues. This clone is a singleton in its sample. Its target is unknown.

The rearrangement uses TRBV7-2 and TRBJ2-1, with 9 bases matching TRBD2. The sample was PBMCs. This receptor was identified in a man aged 50 or older in good health and CMV-seronegative. The CDR3 bases are TGTGCCAGCAGCTTAGTATTAACCTTAGCGGGAGACTCCTACAATGAGCAGTTCTTC. Its protein is CASSLVLTLAGDSYNEQFF. Full variable domain (missing parts from reference TRBV7-2 and TRBJ2-1): GAGVSQSPSNKVTEKGKDVELRCDPISGHTALYWYRQSLGQGLEFLIYFQGNSAPDKSGLPSDRFSAERTGGSVSTLTIQRTQQEDSAVYLCASSLVLTLAGDSYNEQFFGPGTRLTVL.